Sequencing of this T cell receptor (beta chain) was carried out in a study of cytomegalovirus exposure and HLA in healthy donors. Study observations and caveats: Presence/absence analyses assumed roughly uniform sequencing depth across donors, which may not hold.

As regards this clone: What it binds is unknown.

Researchers ran the PCR with 60 Vbeta and 13 Jbeta primers. Generated by immunoSEQ multiplex PCR, the TCRdb table keeps only in-frame clones and is missing some. This table has approximately 93,000 clones, 75% to 85% appearing once. This CDR3 is built from 14 residues. CDR1 SEHNR and CDR2 FQNEAQ come from the germline V gene (reference sequence). V trimming: 6 bases; J trimming: 1 base; junction bases outside the gene matches: 3. The specimen sequenced was PBMCs. The chain links TRBV7-9 to TRBJ1-1; 9 nucleotides agree with TRBD1. The sequence came from a male donor in good health and CMV-seropositive. CDR3 loop: CASREQGANTEAFF. For the CDR3, the DNA is TGTGCCAGCAGGGAACAGGGGGCGAACACTGAAGCTTTCTTT.